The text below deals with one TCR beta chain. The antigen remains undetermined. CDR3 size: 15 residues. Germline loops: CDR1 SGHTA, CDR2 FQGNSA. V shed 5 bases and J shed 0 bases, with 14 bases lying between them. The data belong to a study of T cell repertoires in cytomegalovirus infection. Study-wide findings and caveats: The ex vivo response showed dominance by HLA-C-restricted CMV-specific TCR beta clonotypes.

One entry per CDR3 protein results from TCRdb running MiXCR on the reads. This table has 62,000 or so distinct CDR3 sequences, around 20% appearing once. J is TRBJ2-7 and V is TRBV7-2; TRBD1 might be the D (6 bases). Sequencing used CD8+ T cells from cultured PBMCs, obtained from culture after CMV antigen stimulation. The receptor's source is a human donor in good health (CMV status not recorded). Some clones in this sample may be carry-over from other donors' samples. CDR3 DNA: TGTGCCAGCAGCCTCTGGCAGGGGCTCTCCTACGAGCAGTACTTC. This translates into CASSLWQGLSYEQYF.